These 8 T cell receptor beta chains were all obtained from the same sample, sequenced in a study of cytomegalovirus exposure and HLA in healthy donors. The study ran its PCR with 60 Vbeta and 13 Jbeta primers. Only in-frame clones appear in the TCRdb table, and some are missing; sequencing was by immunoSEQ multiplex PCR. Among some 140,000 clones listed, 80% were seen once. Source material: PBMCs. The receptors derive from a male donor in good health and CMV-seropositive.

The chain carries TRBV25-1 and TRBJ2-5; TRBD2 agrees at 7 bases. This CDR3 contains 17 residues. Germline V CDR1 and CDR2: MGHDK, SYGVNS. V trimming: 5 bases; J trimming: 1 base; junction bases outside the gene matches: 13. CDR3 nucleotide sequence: TGTGCCAGCAGTTCTCCCCCCTCCCCGGGGGGCCAAGAGACCCAGTACTTC. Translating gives CASSSPPSPGGQETQYF.

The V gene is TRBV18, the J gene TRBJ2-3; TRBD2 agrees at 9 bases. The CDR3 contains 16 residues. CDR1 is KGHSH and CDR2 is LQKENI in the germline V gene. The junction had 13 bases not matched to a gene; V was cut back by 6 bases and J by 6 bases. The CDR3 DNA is TGTGCCAGCTCCCGAGGGCGGGAGGGCCTGTACGATACGCAGTATTTT. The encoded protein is CASSRGREGLYDTQYF.

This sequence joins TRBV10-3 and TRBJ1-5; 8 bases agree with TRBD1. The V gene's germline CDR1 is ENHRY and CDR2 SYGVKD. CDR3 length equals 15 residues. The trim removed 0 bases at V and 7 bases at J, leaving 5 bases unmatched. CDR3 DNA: TGTGCCATCAGTGAGTCACGGACAGGGCGGCAGCCCCAGCATTTT. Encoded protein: CAISESRTGRQPQHF.

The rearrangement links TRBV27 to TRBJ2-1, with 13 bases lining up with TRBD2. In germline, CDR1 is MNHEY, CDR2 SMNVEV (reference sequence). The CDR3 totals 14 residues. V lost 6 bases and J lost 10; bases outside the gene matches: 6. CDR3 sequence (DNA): TGTGCCAGCAGCACTAGCGGGGGGGCCGTCGAGCAGTTCTTC. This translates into CASSTSGGAVEQFF.

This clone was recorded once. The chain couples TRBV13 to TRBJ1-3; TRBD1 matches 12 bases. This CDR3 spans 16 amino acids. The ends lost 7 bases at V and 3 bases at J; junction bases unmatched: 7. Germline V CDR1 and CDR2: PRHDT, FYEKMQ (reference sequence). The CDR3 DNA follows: TGTGCCAGCAAGGAGGGACAGGGGGCCCGTGGAAACACCATATATTTT. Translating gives CASKEGQGARGNTIYF.

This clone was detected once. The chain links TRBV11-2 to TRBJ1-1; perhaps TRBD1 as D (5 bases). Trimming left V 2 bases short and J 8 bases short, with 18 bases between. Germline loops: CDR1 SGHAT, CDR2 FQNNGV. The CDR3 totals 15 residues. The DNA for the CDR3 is TGTGCCAGCAGCTTACCCCCAACCTCCCGGACAGAAGCTTTCTTT. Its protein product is CASSLPPTSRTEAFF.

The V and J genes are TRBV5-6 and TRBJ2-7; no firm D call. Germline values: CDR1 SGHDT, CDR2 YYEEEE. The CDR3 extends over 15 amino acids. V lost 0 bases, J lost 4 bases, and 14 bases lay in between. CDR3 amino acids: CASSLDGLHPYEQYF. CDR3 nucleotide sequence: TGTGCCAGCAGCTTGGACGGTCTTCACCCTTACGAGCAGTACTTC.

The CDR3 bases are TGTGCCAGCAGACAAGACGGAGCCGGGGAGCTGTTTTTT. This translates into CASRQDGAGELFF. V is TRBV2 and J is TRBJ2-2; D is ambiguous. CDR3 size: 13 residues. V lost 6 bases and J 6 bases, leaving 11 bases between the germline ends. Germline CDR1 is SNHLY and CDR2 is FYNNEI.